A selection of T cell receptor beta chains follows, all from one sample in a study of T cells after yellow fever vaccination. TCRdb processed the 5' RACE reads anew with MiXCR; each CDR3 protein has one entry. In the table there are 300,000 to 350,000 distinct CDR3 sequences, 3.5% to 4.5% of which are singletons. Specimen: PBMCs, collected 15 days after the yellow fever booster vaccination. The receptors were sampled from a man younger than 35 who received the YFV17D yellow fever vaccine. CDR3s include the opening cysteine and the closing phenylalanine or tryptophan. Fields, in order: D gene, clone size, J gene, V gene, CDR3 DNA, CDR3 protein. The D gene is left open where the match is weak. Part of the rows lack a size; the others show once, few, many or a class for expanded clones.

>-|-|TRBJ1-1|TRBV12-3/TRBV12-4
TGTGCCAGCAGTTTTCGAGGGCGGGCTGAAGCTTTCTTT
CASSFRGRAEAFF
>-|-|TRBJ1-6|TRBV27
TGTGCCAGCAGTCCGGGACCTGGGTATTCACCCCTCCACTTT
CASSPGPGYSPLHF
>-|many|TRBJ2-1|TRBV25-1
TGTGCCAGCAGTGTCCGGGGGGCCAGGATATACAATGAGCAGTTCTTC
CASSVRGARIYNEQFF
>TRBD1|many|TRBJ1-1|TRBV6-5
TGTGCCAGCAGCCGTAGACAGGGGAGGGACACTGAAGCTTTCTTT
CASSRRQGRDTEAFF
>-|-|TRBJ2-7|TRBV11-3
TGTGCCAGCAGCTTAGGTCCGGGAAAGCAGTACTTC
CASSLGPGKQYF
>TRBD2|many|TRBJ2-5|TRBV5-1
TGCGCCAGCAGGCCGGTTAGCGGGCCCCAAGAGACCCAGTACTTC
CASRPVSGPQETQYF
>-|-|TRBJ2-2|TRBV7-2
TGTGCCAGCTGCCTCGACTGGAACACCGGGGAGCTGTTTTTT
CASCLDWNTGELFF
>-|many|TRBJ2-5|TRBV6-2/TRBV6-3
TGTGCCAGCAGTTACTCGGTGTCCCAAGAGACCCAGTACTTC
CASSYSVSQETQYF
>TRBD2|few|TRBJ2-1|TRBV7-2
TGTGCCAGCACCTTAGACGCGGGACTAGCGGGGGCTCCCTCCTACAATGAGCAGTTCTTC
CASTLDAGLAGAPSYNEQFF
>TRBD1|many|TRBJ1-1|TRBV20-1
TGCAGTGTCACGATCCGGGACAGGGAGAACACTGAAGCTTTCTTT
CSVTIRDRENTEAFF
>-|many|TRBJ2-6|TRBV5-1
TGCGCCAGCAGCTTGGGGACAGCTCCTGGGGCCAACGTCCTGACTTTC
CASSLGTAPGANVLTF
>-|many|TRBJ2-5|TRBV29-1
TGCAGCGTTGTAGAGACAGTCGAGACCCAGTACTTC
CSVVETVETQYF
>-|many|TRBJ2-2|TRBV7-9
TGTGCCAGCAGCGGCCGGGAAACTAATATCCTGTTTTTT
CASSGRETNILFF
>TRBD2|few|TRBJ2-1|TRBV7-2
TGTGCCAGCAGCGTCCAAAGCGGGGGGGCCAATGAGCAGTTCTTC
CASSVQSGGANEQFF
>-|few|TRBJ1-2|TRBV5-6
TGTGCCAGCAGCTTGAGGGGAGGGGCCAGAAATGGCTACACCTTC
CASSLRGGARNGYTF
>-|few|TRBJ1-1|TRBV28
TGTGCCAGCACTACTCCCGACAGCATTCTGAACACTGAAGCTTTCTTT
CASTTPDSILNTEAFF
>-|many|TRBJ1-6|TRBV7-3
TGTGCCAGCAGCTTCCAACCAACCTCACCCCTCCACTTT
CASSFQPTSPLHF
>-|many|TRBJ2-5|TRBV20-1
TGCAGTGCCGATCGGGGAGAGACCCAGTACTTC
CSADRGETQYF
>-|few|TRBJ2-3|TRBV11-2
TGTGCCAGCGGAACCCATCAGGGGACGTATGGCACAGATACGCAGTATTTT
CASGTHQGTYGTDTQYF
>-|-|TRBJ2-4|TRBV11-1
TGTGCCAGCAGCCCAGAGGACTGGAAAAACATTCAGTACTTC
CASSPEDWKNIQYF
>-|-|TRBJ1-2|TRBV18
TGTGCCAGCTCACCACTTGGGGACGACTATGGCTACACCTTC
CASSPLGDDYGYTF
>-|many|TRBJ2-7|TRBV12-3/TRBV12-4
TGTGCCAGCAGTTTAAGAGAATACAACGAGCAGTACTTC
CASSLREYNEQYF
>-|many|TRBJ1-4|TRBV25-1
TGTGCCAGCAGTGAATCTAGGGGCGGTGAAAAACTGTTTTTT
CASSESRGGEKLFF
>-|-|TRBJ1-5|TRBV6-6
TGTGCCAGCAGTCCTCACCCCGGGGGGCCAGGTCGTACGCCCCAGCATTTT
CASSPHPGGPGRTPQHF
>-|many|TRBJ2-3|TRBV6-2/TRBV6-3
TGTGCCAGCAGTTATGAACGGGGGAACACAGATACGCAGTATTTT
CASSYERGNTDTQYF
>-|many|TRBJ2-1|TRBV4-3
TGCGCCAGCAGCCAAGGGATGACAGAATACAATGAGCAGTTCTTC
CASSQGMTEYNEQFF
>-|-|TRBJ2-1|TRBV7-3
TGTGCCAGCAGTTTATCCCCGGGTTTTAACAATGAGCAGTTCTTC
CASSLSPGFNNEQFF